A single T cell receptor beta chain is shown here with its context. The data originate from a study of blood T cell repertoires in COVID-19. Study-level information: PBMCs, B-cell-depleted T cells, or T cells provided the cDNA or gDNA that made up the material.

Data came from immunoSEQ multiplex PCR; TCRdb stores just in-frame clones and leaves some out. The sample consists of roughly 200,000 clones, around 90% of them appearing once. The sequence came from a woman younger than 45 who had recovered from COVID-19. The sequenced sample was PBMCs or T cells enriched from blood (not recorded which).

CDR3 amino acids: CASSRWGDLYGYTF. CDR3 nucleotides: TGTGCCAGCAGTCGGTGGGGAGACCTCTATGGCTACACCTTC. The chain has TRBV6-5 and TRBJ1-2, with D unresolved. V gave up 5 bases and J gave up 4 bases, with 14 bases separating them. Germline CDR1 MNHEY, CDR2 SVGAGI. CDR3 size: 14 residues.